There are many counts of the clone carrying this T cell receptor beta chain. The CDR3 has 17 residues. Germline lookup yields CDR1 DFQATT and CDR2 SNEGSKA (reference sequence). V shed 5 bases and J shed 3 bases, with 23 bases lying between them. The data derive from a study of regulatory T cells in long-lasting Graves disease. Time point indicated: newly diagnosed GD, antithyroid drugs for less than 3 months. The TCR library used RNA extracted from PBMCs. Researchers made TCR beta libraries by using iRepertoire HTBI primers and running Arm-PCR on CDR3 regions. Via MiXCR, TCRdb re-called the multiplex PCR reads, giving one row per CDR3 protein. This table has around 360,000 distinct CDR3 sequences, under 20% appearing once. These same records also appear under a second study, on T cells in Graves' hyperthyroidism and ophthalmopathy.

The clonotype comes from a woman aged 18-29 years with Graves disease. The rearrangement joins TRBV20-1 to TRBJ2-4, with a weak D call TRBD1 (5 bases). The specimen comprised peripheral blood mononuclear cells (PBMCs), sampled at new diagnosis, from a patient treated with antithyroid drugs. As DNA, the CDR3 is TGCAGTGCTGGGGCCGCCATGCCGGCGGACCGCAAAAACATTCAGTACTTC. It yields the protein CSAGAAMPADRKNIQYF.